Following are 8 T cell receptor beta chains from one sample sequenced in a study of T cells in Graves' hyperthyroidism and ophthalmopathy. Template material for amplifying TCR beta CDR3 regions consisted of RNA transcripts. First-round RT-PCR targeting the TCR CDR3 was performed with the HTBI primer set. One entry per CDR3 protein results from TCRdb running MiXCR on the multiplex PCR reads. The sample has about 98,000 distinct CDR3 sequences, 35% to 50% seen once. Sequencing input: peripheral blood or thyroid tissue (not recorded which). Receptor source: a woman aged 25 to 39 with Graves' hyperthyroidism.

This clonotype was counted only a few times. Sequence at one end of the junction differs from germline and may be a read error. In nucleotides, the CDR3 is TGTGCCGGCAGCTCAGACGGGGGAACTGAAGCTTTCTTT. Translated, it gives CAGSSDGGTEAFF. The chain links TRBV7-9 to TRBJ1-1; tentative D call: TRBD1 (5 bases). Germline V gene lookup returns CDR1 SEHNR and CDR2 FQNEAQ (reference sequence). There are 13 residues in the CDR3.

At least ten counts were recorded for this clonotype. One end of the junction varies from germline; a read error may be responsible. The chain links TRBV5-1 to TRBJ1-1; possible D gene TRBD1, 5 bases. This CDR3 contains 16 residues. Germline lookup yields CDR1 SGHRS and CDR2 YFSETQ. Written as DNA, the CDR3 is TGCTCCAGCAGTTACCAGACCGCAGGGTTGAGGACTGAAGCTTTCTTT. It yields the protein CSSSYQTAGLRTEAFF.

The chain combines TRBV5-5 with TRBJ2-7; 9 nucleotides agree with TRBD2. There are 17 residues in the CDR3. Germline assignment: CDR1 SGHKS and CDR2 YYEKEE (reference sequence). V was pared by 0 bases and J by 3 bases, with 10 bases of the junction left unmatched. CDR3 bases: TGTGCCAGCAGCTTGGGCAGGGTGACTAGCGGAGTCTACGAGCAGTACTTC. It encodes CASSLGRVTSGVYEQYF.

A word on this clonotype: A read error may be the cause here, since a much bigger clone is one base away. The chain recombines TRBV5-1 with TRBJ2-3; weak D call: TRBD1 (5 bases). Germline loops: CDR1 SGHRS, CDR2 YFSETQ. The CDR3 is made up of 14 amino acids. In DNA, the CDR3 is TGCGCCAGCAGCTTGGACAGAACTACAGGTACGCAGTATTTT. It specifies CASSLDRTTGTQYF.

This clonotype was detected many times. V and J are TRBV7-3 and TRBJ1-1; 8 nucleotides match TRBD1. The CDR3 length is 13 residues. Germline V gene sequence: CDR1 SGHTA, CDR2 FQGTGA. Germline trimming cut 5 bases from V and 11 bases from J; bases unmatched to any gene: 10. For the CDR3, the DNA is TGTGCCAGCAGCGAAGGACAGGGCGTTTCGGCTTTCTTT. The encoded protein is CASSEGQGVSAFF.

In this sample, this clonotype turned up a few times. The CDR3: CASSSWGGANTEAFF. The CDR3 nucleotides read TGTGCCAGCTCATCTTGGGGAGGGGCGAACACTGAAGCTTTCTTT. The chain uses TRBV18 and TRBJ1-1; D is perhaps TRBD1 (5 bases). Germline V gene sequence: CDR1 KGHSH, CDR2 LQKENI. CDR3 length equals 15 residues. Trimming stripped 5 bases from V and 1 base from J, with 14 bases between. Combining the CDR3 with reference TRBV18 and TRBJ1-1 gives the whole variable domain NAGVMQNPRHLVRRRGQEARLRCSPMKGHSHVYWYRQLPEEGLKFMVYLQKENIIDESGMPKERFSAEFPKEGPSILRIQQVVRGDSAAYFCASSSWGGANTEAFFGQGTRLTVV.

This sequence joins TRBV2 and TRBJ1-4; no reliable D call. Trimming pared 2 bases from V and 15 bases from J, leaving 13 bases between. The CDR3 runs to 12 residues. CDR1 is SNHLY, CDR2 FYNNEI, per germline. The CDR3 region is CASSEPPREMFF. The CDR3 coding sequence is TGTGCCAGCAGTGAACCCCCTCGGGAGATGTTTTTT.

This clonotype appeared a few times. One end of the junction fails to match germline, which may point to a read error. The V gene is TRBV7-3, the J gene TRBJ2-7; D might be TRBD1 (6 bases). There are 15 residues in the CDR3. In germline, CDR1 is SGHTA, CDR2 FQGTGA. The CDR3 protein is CASTLGGGGPGEQYF. The DNA of the CDR3 is TGTGCCAGCACCTTAGGGGGTGGGGGTCCGGGCGAGCAGTACTTC.